This T cell receptor (beta chain) was identified in a study of OX40 agonist ivuxolimab in advanced cancers. This table comes from immunoSEQ multiplex PCR, and its TCRdb copy is limited to in-frame clones, with some not included. Of over 65,000 clones in the sample, just over 85% are singletons; the top ten hold around 2%. This clonotype was obtained from an adult with an advanced solid tumor such as melanoma, head and neck, liver or kidney cancer. Here the sequenced sample was CD4+ or CD8+ T cells sorted from blood, taken in a trial of the OX40 agonist ivuxolimab.

DNA of the CDR3: TGTGCTAGTGGTTCCGGGGCAGGGAACACCGGGGAGCTGTTTTTT. Protein product: CASGSGAGNTGELFF. The chain has TRBV12-5 and TRBJ2-2; D is perhaps TRBD1 or TRBD2 (5 bases each). CDR1 is LGHNT, CDR2 FRNRAP, per germline. Between the trimmed V and J ends, which lost 4 bases and 1 base, there was a span of 10 bases. The CDR3 contains 15 residues.